These T cell receptor beta chains were read from a single sample in a study of CD8 T cells in Susac syndrome. TCRdb reprocessed the immunoSEQ multiplex PCR reads with MiXCR, giving one entry per CDR3 protein. The sample holds 150,000 or so distinct CDR3 sequences, about 95% seen once. The sample consisted of CD4+ T cells from PBMCs. The source of these receptors is a human donor in good health. CDR3s leave out the opening cysteine and the closing phenylalanine or tryptophan. A D gene is named only where the DNA matches it firmly.

CDR3 protein: ASSQVSGGVKAF; CDR3 length: 12; J gene: TRBJ1-1; V gene: TRBV14; D gene: TRBD1
CDR3 protein: ASSDGTGIPETQY; CDR3 length: 13; J gene: TRBJ2-5; V gene: TRBV5-1; D gene: TRBD1
CDR3 protein: ASSLDLLPYAVH; CDR3 length: 12; J gene: TRBJ1-6; V gene: TRBV7-2; D gene: NA
CDR3 protein: SVWTGTEAF; CDR3 length: 9; J gene: TRBJ1-1; V gene: TRBV29-1; D gene: NA
CDR3 protein: ASNREGGELF; CDR3 length: 10; J gene: TRBJ2-2; V gene: TRBV12-3/TRBV12-4; D gene: NA
CDR3 protein: ASSVAGTGGTEAF; CDR3 length: 13; J gene: TRBJ1-1; V gene: TRBV9; D gene: TRBD1
CDR3 protein: SVQGYTEAF; CDR3 length: 9; J gene: TRBJ1-1; V gene: TRBV29-1; D gene: NA
CDR3 protein: ATSRERGSSYEQY; CDR3 length: 13; J gene: TRBJ2-7; V gene: TRBV15; D gene: NA
CDR3 protein: AWSTGQPGEKLF; CDR3 length: 12; J gene: TRBJ1-4; V gene: TRBV30; D gene: NA
CDR3 protein: AWSANTGELF; CDR3 length: 10; J gene: TRBJ2-2; V gene: TRBV30; D gene: NA
CDR3 protein: ASSFDRAPYGYT; CDR3 length: 12; J gene: TRBJ1-2; V gene: TRBV6-5; D gene: NA
CDR3 protein: ASSGDRYNEQF; CDR3 length: 11; J gene: TRBJ2-1; V gene: TRBV14; D gene: TRBD1
CDR3 protein: ASSPSEGVPDTQY; CDR3 length: 13; J gene: TRBJ2-3; V gene: TRBV4-3; D gene: NA
CDR3 protein: ASSESRDRDYEQY; CDR3 length: 13; J gene: TRBJ2-7; V gene: TRBV25-1; D gene: TRBD1
CDR3 protein: ASSAPSWGNEQY; CDR3 length: 12; J gene: TRBJ2-7; V gene: TRBV2; D gene: NA
CDR3 protein: ASSSLGQGFEQY; CDR3 length: 12; J gene: TRBJ2-7; V gene: TRBV5-1; D gene: TRBD1
CDR3 protein: ASSRTAAEETQY; CDR3 length: 12; J gene: TRBJ2-5; V gene: TRBV7-2; D gene: NA
CDR3 protein: ASSTYRTSSYEQY; CDR3 length: 13; J gene: TRBJ2-7; V gene: TRBV7-2; D gene: TRBD2
CDR3 protein: ASSAGAASYNEQF; CDR3 length: 13; J gene: TRBJ2-1; V gene: TRBV2; D gene: NA
CDR3 protein: AISARGGTEETQY; CDR3 length: 13; J gene: TRBJ2-5; V gene: TRBV10-3; D gene: TRBD1
CDR3 protein: ASSHRTSQETQY; CDR3 length: 12; J gene: TRBJ2-5; V gene: TRBV3-1; D gene: TRBD2
CDR3 protein: SARDGRLNTEAF; CDR3 length: 12; J gene: TRBJ1-1; V gene: TRBV20-1; D gene: NA
CDR3 protein: ASMEEWVH; CDR3 length: 8; J gene: TRBJ1-6; V gene: TRBV6-1; D gene: NA
CDR3 protein: ASFFPYGYT; CDR3 length: 9; J gene: TRBJ1-2; V gene: TRBV28; D gene: NA
CDR3 protein: AWTPWTETQY; CDR3 length: 10; J gene: TRBJ2-5; V gene: TRBV30; D gene: NA
CDR3 protein: ASGLAGGNEQF; CDR3 length: 11; J gene: TRBJ2-1; V gene: TRBV12-5; D gene: TRBD2
CDR3 protein: ASSLLPGELF; CDR3 length: 10; J gene: TRBJ2-2; V gene: TRBV7-3; D gene: NA
CDR3 protein: ASRGTGDYEQY; CDR3 length: 11; J gene: TRBJ2-7; V gene: TRBV3-1; D gene: NA
CDR3 protein: SVEVGMNTEAF; CDR3 length: 11; J gene: TRBJ1-1; V gene: TRBV29-1; D gene: NA
CDR3 protein: ASSQDGVAGTDTQY; CDR3 length: 14; J gene: TRBJ2-3; V gene: TRBV4-3; D gene: NA
CDR3 protein: ATLLNPSTDTQY; CDR3 length: 12; J gene: TRBJ2-3; V gene: TRBV28; D gene: NA
CDR3 protein: AWSRRETQY; CDR3 length: 9; J gene: TRBJ2-5; V gene: TRBV30; D gene: NA
CDR3 protein: ASSDTQDDTQY; CDR3 length: 11; J gene: TRBJ2-3; V gene: TRBV27; D gene: NA
CDR3 protein: SARETSGGANEQF; CDR3 length: 13; J gene: TRBJ2-1; V gene: TRBV20-1; D gene: TRBD2
CDR3 protein: TSSGRTGADSPLH; CDR3 length: 13; J gene: TRBJ1-6; V gene: TRBV6-5; D gene: TRBD1
CDR3 protein: SARDPTGTGQETQY; CDR3 length: 14; J gene: TRBJ2-5; V gene: TRBV20-1; D gene: TRBD1
CDR3 protein: SAWTGKADTQY; CDR3 length: 11; J gene: TRBJ2-3; V gene: TRBV20-1; D gene: TRBD1
CDR3 protein: ASSQNEQRAF; CDR3 length: 10; J gene: TRBJ1-1; V gene: TRBV3-1; D gene: NA
CDR3 protein: ASTWGGHTDTQY; CDR3 length: 12; J gene: TRBJ2-3; V gene: TRBV5-4; D gene: NA
CDR3 protein: SARVTGWSTNEKLF; CDR3 length: 14; J gene: TRBJ1-4; V gene: TRBV20-1; D gene: TRBD1
CDR3 protein: ASSYPGMDIQY; CDR3 length: 11; J gene: TRBJ2-4; V gene: TRBV6-2/TRBV6-3; D gene: NA
CDR3 protein: ASSQDRTVSRDTQY; CDR3 length: 14; J gene: TRBJ2-3; V gene: TRBV4-2; D gene: NA
CDR3 protein: ASSQEWGGDKLF; CDR3 length: 12; J gene: TRBJ1-4; V gene: TRBV3-1; D gene: NA
CDR3 protein: ASSLSRRGADTQY; CDR3 length: 13; J gene: TRBJ2-3; V gene: TRBV27; D gene: TRBD2
CDR3 protein: SASRLAPSTDTQY; CDR3 length: 13; J gene: TRBJ2-3; V gene: TRBV20-1; D gene: TRBD2
CDR3 protein: SANRGARTDTQY; CDR3 length: 12; J gene: TRBJ2-3; V gene: TRBV20-1; D gene: NA
CDR3 protein: SVDNRVGYGYT; CDR3 length: 11; J gene: TRBJ1-2; V gene: TRBV29-1; D gene: NA
CDR3 protein: ATSKDSGANVLT; CDR3 length: 12; J gene: TRBJ2-6; V gene: TRBV15; D gene: NA
CDR3 protein: ASRITGWLEKLF; CDR3 length: 12; J gene: TRBJ1-4; V gene: TRBV25-1; D gene: NA
CDR3 protein: ASSLGTGIGYT; CDR3 length: 11; J gene: TRBJ1-2; V gene: TRBV7-9; D gene: NA
CDR3 protein: ASSLVDGSKTQY; CDR3 length: 12; J gene: TRBJ2-5; V gene: TRBV7-2; D gene: NA
CDR3 protein: SARPPGGLNEQY; CDR3 length: 12; J gene: TRBJ2-7; V gene: TRBV20-1; D gene: TRBD2
CDR3 protein: SAAPWTGGTDTQY; CDR3 length: 13; J gene: TRBJ2-3; V gene: TRBV20-1; D gene: TRBD1
CDR3 protein: SARTSGGGDTQY; CDR3 length: 12; J gene: TRBJ2-3; V gene: TRBV20-1; D gene: TRBD2